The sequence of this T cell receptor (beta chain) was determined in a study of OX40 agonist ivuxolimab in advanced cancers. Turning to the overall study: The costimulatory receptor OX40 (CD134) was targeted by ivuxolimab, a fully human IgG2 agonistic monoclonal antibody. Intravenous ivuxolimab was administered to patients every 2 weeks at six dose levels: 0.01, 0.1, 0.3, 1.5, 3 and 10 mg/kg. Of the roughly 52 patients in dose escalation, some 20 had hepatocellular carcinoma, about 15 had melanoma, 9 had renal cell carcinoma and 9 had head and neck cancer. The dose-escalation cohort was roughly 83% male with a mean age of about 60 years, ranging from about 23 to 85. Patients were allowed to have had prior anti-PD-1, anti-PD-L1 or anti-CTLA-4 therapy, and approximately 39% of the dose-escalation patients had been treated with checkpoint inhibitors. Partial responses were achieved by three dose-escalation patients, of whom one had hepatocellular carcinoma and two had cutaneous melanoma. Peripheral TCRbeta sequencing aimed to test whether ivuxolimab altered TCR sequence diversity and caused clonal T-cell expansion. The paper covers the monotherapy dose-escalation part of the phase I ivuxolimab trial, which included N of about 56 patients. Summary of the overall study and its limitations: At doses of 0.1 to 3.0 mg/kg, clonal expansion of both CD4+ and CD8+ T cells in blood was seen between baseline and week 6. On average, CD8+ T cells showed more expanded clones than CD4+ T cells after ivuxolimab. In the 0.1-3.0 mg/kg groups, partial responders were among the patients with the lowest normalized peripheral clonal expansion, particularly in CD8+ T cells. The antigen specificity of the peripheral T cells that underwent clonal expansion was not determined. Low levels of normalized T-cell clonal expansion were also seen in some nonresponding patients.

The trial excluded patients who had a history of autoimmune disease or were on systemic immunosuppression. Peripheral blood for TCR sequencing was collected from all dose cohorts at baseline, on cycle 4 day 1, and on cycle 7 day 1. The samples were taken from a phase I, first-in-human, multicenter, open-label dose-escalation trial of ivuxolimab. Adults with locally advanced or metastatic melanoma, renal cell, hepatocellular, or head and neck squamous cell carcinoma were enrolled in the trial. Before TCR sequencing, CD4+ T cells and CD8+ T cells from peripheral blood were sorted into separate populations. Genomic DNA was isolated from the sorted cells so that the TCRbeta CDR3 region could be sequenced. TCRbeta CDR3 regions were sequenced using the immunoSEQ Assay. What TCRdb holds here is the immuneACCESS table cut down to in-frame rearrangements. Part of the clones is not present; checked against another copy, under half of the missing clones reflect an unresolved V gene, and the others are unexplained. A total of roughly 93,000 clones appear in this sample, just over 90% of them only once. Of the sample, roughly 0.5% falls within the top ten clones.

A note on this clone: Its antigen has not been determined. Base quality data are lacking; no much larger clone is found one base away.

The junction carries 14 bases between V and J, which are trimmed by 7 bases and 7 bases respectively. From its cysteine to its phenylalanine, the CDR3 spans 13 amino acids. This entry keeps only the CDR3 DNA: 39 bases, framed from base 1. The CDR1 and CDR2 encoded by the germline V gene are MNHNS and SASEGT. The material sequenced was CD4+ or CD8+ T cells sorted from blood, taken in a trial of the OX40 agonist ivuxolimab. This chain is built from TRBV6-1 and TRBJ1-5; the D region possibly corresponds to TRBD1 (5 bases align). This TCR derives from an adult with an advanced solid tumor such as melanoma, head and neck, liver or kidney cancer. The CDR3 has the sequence CASTGRAGQPQHF. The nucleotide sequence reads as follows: TGTGCCAGCACCGGCAGGGCGGGACAGCCCCAGCATTTT.